This T cell receptor (beta chain) was found in a study of blood T cell repertoires in COVID-19 (dated by TCRdb to 2018 to 2021). For the study in its entirety: Collaborator samples came from the United States, Italy and Spain and covered acute and convalescent phases of COVID-19. Samples were obtained from the ongoing ImmuneRACE study (first 160 participants) and from 950 to 1,500 subjects provided by 6 global collaborators. Nearly every sample came with metadata listing a de-identified subject ID, COVID-19 status, age in years and sex. The material from the prospective study consisted of cDNA or gDNA derived from T cells, B-cell-depleted T cells, or PBMCs. HLA class I and class II types, where available, came from metadata supplied by the sample provider rather than from assay-based typing. Subjects who had been exposed to COVID-19, were actively infected with it, or had recovered from it provided the deeply sampled blood TCRbeta repertoires that made up the dataset. The repertoires were released in a freely available public database meant as a resource for research on the immune response to SARS-CoV-2. What the research found in general, with its limitations: Clinical and demographic metadata were provided uncurated, with the amount varying by source and participant.

TCRbeta CDR3 regions were amplified from genomic DNA using the immunoSEQ Assay, a bias-controlled multiplex PCR. The study's own analysis went as follows. The number of nucleated cells in each sample was estimated by amplification of reference gene primers within the assay. Sequence reads were collapsed and filtered to measure the absolute abundance of every unique TCRbeta CDR3 rearrangement. For each sample, productive Simpson clonality was calculated by taking the square root of Simpson's diversity index across productive rearrangements. TCRdb provides this immuneACCESS table in a form limited to in-frame rearrangements. Some clones are lacking; in checked studies, under half of them reflect an unresolved V gene, and why the rest are absent is not known. From that table come the V and J calls and clone size; the DNA was used to work out D and trimming. The sample table shows about 200,000 clones, and about nine tenths are seen once. 0.7% to 0.8% of the sample belongs to the ten largest clones.

On this clone itself: It lacks a known antigen. One base away there is no much larger clone; base qualities are not given.

Collaborating institutions collected whole blood in K2EDTA tubes following their own protocols. For TCRbeta analysis, collaborator samples were shipped as frozen whole blood, as isolated PBMCs, or as DNA extracted from either sample type. V is cut by 5 bases and J by 7 bases, and the space between the germline ends is 15 bases. From cysteine to phenylalanine, the CDR3 is 13 amino acids long. CDR3 DNA is the only sequence kept; it has 39 bases, read in frame from the first base. CDR1 and CDR2 are drawn from the germline V gene (reference sequence): SEHNR, FQNEAQ. The chain couples TRBV7-9 to TRBJ2-7; TRBD1 is possibly the D segment (5 matching bases). Sequenced input: peripheral blood. This clonotype originated in a woman aged 65 to 85 with acute or convalescent COVID-19. The base sequence is TGTGCCAGCAGCACAACCAGGGTTAGGGAGCAGTACTTC. Translation gives CASSTTRVREQYF.